This T cell receptor (beta chain) was sequenced in a study of T cells after yellow fever vaccination. The CDR3 covers 13 residues. Germline V lookup: CDR1 SGHDT, CDR2 YYEEEE. V was clipped by 4 bases and J by 2 bases, with 8 bases between them. Via MiXCR, TCRdb re-called the 5' RACE reads, giving one row per CDR3 protein. The sample shows a few hundred thousand distinct CDR3 sequences, around 10% of them seen only once. This clonotype has only a few counts. The chain couples TRBV5-6 to TRBJ2-3, with D hard to call. This receptor was obtained from a man younger than 35 who received the YFV17D yellow fever vaccine. The input for sequencing was CD4+ T cells sorted from PBMCs, taken 5 days after the yellow fever booster vaccination. The CDR3 spells CASSPLPTDTQYF. The CDR3 DNA reads as TGTGCCAGCAGCCCCCTACCCACAGATACGCAGTATTTT.